The 5 T cell receptor beta chains below come from one sample, sequenced in a study of cytomegalovirus exposure and HLA in healthy donors. The PCR employed 60 Vbeta primers together with 13 Jbeta primers. This table comes from immunoSEQ multiplex PCR, and its TCRdb copy is limited to in-frame clones, with some not included. The sample records 70,000 to 100,000 clones, 70% to 80% being singletons. What was sequenced was PBMCs. Receptors were obtained from a woman between 45 and 65 years old in good health and CMV-seropositive.

The V gene is TRBV4-1, the J gene TRBJ1-4, with D possibly being TRBD1 (5 bases). The CDR3 has 13 amino acids. V was pared by 3 bases and J by 8 bases, with 10 bases between. In germline, CDR1 is MGHRA, CDR2 YSYEKL. The CDR3 DNA reads TGCGCCAGCAGCCACCAGGGTCGGGAAAAACTGTTTTTT. This encodes CASSHQGREKLFF.

The chain uses TRBV14 and TRBJ2-1, with D possibly being TRBD1 (5 bases). V lost 4 bases, J lost 8 bases, and 9 bases lay in between. The V gene's germline CDR1 is SGHDN and CDR2 FVKESK. The CDR3 totals 12 residues. The CDR3 region has the DNA TGTGCCAGCAGCCCTCAGGGCTATGAGCAGTTCTTC. This sequence encodes CASSPQGYEQFF.

The V and J genes are TRBV4-1 and TRBJ1-2, with a weak D call TRBD1 (6 bases). CDR1 is MGHRA, CDR2 YSYEKL, per germline. The CDR3 sequence is 16 residues long. Trimming removed 1 base at V and 0 bases at J, with 12 bases between. CDR3 nucleotide sequence: TGCGCCAGCAGCCAAGCCCCGACAGGAGCTAACTATGGCTACACCTTC. Amino acid sequence: CASSQAPTGANYGYTF.

In DNA form, the CDR3 reads TGTGCCAGCAGCTTAACCGTATTTCTATCAGGGACGGGGGATGGCTACACCTTC. This sequence encodes CASSLTVFLSGTGDGYTF. V and J are TRBV7-6 and TRBJ1-2; a weak D match, TRBD1 (5 bases). CDR3 length equals 18 residues. Deletions cut 2 bases from V and 6 bases from J, with 25 bases between. Germline-derived CDR1 and CDR2 are SGHVS and FNYEAQ.

This clone is a singleton in its sample. The chain is built from TRBV6-5 and TRBJ2-3, with 13 bases matching TRBD2. The trim removed 2 bases at V and 4 bases at J, leaving 3 bases unmatched. The CDR3 runs to 16 residues. From germline, CDR1 is MNHEY and CDR2 SVGAGI. This CDR3 reads CASSYQGLAGADTQYF. CDR3 sequence (DNA): TGTGCCAGCAGTTACCAAGGACTAGCGGGAGCAGATACGCAGTATTTT.